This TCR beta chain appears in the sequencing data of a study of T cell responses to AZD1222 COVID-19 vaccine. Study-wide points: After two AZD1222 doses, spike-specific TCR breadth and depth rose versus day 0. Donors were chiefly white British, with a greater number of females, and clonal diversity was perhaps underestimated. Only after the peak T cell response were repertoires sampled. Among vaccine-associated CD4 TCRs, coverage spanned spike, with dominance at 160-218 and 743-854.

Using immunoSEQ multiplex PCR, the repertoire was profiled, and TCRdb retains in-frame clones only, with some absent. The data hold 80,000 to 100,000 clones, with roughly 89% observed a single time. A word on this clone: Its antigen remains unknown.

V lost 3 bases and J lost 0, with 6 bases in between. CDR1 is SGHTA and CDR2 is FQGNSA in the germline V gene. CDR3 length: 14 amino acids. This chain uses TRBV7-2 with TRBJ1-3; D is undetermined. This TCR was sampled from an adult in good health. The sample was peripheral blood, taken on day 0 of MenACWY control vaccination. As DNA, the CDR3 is TGTGCCAGCAGCTTTTTGAGCTCTGGAAACACCATATATTTT. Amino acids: CASSFLSSGNTIYF.